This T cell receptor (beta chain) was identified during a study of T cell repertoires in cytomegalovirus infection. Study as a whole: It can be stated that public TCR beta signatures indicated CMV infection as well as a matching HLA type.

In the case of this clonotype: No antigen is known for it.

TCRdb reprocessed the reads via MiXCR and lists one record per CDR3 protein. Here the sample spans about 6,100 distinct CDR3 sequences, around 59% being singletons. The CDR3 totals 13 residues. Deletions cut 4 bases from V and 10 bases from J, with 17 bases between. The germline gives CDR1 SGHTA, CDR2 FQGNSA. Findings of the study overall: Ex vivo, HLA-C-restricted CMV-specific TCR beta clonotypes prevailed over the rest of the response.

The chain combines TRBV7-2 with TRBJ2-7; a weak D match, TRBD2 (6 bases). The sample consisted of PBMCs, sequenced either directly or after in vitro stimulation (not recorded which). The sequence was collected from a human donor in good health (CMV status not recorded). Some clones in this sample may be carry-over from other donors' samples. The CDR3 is CASSSEGGHYQYF. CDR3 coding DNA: TGTGCCAGCAGCTCGGAGGGCGGCCACTATCAGTACTTC.